The 25 T cell receptor beta chains reported below all come from one sample, sequenced in a study of CD8+ T cells in alopecia areata (dated by TCRdb to the late 2010s). Cells from pooled mouse cutaneous lymph nodes were stained for CD4, CD8alpha, NKG2D, NKG2ACE and other markers and then sorted on a BD Influx. Library construction relied on the immunoSEQ multiplex PCR assay. RNA was extracted from all samples and reverse transcribed into cDNA, which served as template for TCR sequencing. TCRdb stores this immuneACCESS table with in-frame sequences only. Part of the clones is absent; in the studies checked, under half of the shortfall reflects unresolved V genes, and no reason is known for the rest. The table notes around 290,000 clones here, none of them singletons. The top ten clones comprise less than 1.5% of the sample. Sequencing input: CD4+ T cells sorted from a lymph node. The receptors stem from a C3H/HeJ mouse with alopecia areata. With respect to MHC, this strain carries the haplotype H2-k.

This clone showed up just a few times. Gene names refer to mouse genes. Read sequence stops 4 residues before the CDR3 end, and the germline J gene provides the missing end. V usage is TRBV5 and J usage is TRBJ2-1, with D possibly TRBD2 on 5 matching bases. V lost 0 bases and J lost 2, with 8 bases in between. Germline-derived CDR1 and CDR2 are LGHNA and YNLKQL (reference sequence). This CDR3 region has 15 residues. Incomplete CDR3 DNA: TGTGCCAGCAGCCAAGATGGGGTGGACTATGCT. This translates into CASSQDGVDYA. Given in full, the CDR3 is CASSQDGVDYAEQFF.

This clone showed up just a few times. Here the gene names and germline are mouse. Read coverage stops 3 residues before the CDR3 terminus; the germline J gene supplies the remainder. The chain uses TRBV5 and TRBJ1-6, with 9 bases matching TRBD1. TRBJ1-6 is given ORF status, its function remaining uncertain. Germline CDR1 LGHNA, CDR2 YNLKQL (reference sequence). V was pared by 5 bases and J by 6 bases, with 2 bases of the junction left unmatched. The length of the CDR3 is 14 residues. CDR3 sequence reads: CASSSTGGNSPLYF. The covered CDR3 bases are TGTGCCAGCAGCTCGACAGGGGGTAATTCGCCC.

Concerning this clone: Any gene name here is a mouse gene name. The read ends 3 residues before the CDR3 terminus; that terminus is restored from the germline J gene. The chain has TRBV29 and TRBJ1-6; 9 positions match TRBD1. TRBJ1-6 is annotated as an ORF whose role is uncertain. Germline V lookup: CDR1 MSHET, CDR2 SYDVDS. V shed 4 bases and J 6 bases; nucleotides not matched to a gene: 1. CDR3 length: 14 amino acids. The part of the CDR3 DNA that was read is TGTGCTAGCAGTTCACAGGGGGCTAATTCGCCC. It is translated as CASSSQGANSP. Given in full, the CDR3 is CASSSQGANSPLYF.

As to this clone: Gene names denote mouse genes. Sequencing ends 4 residues short of the CDR3 end; the germline J gene provides the rest. Additional DNA sequences in this sample encode the identical CDR3. The rearrangement joins TRBV5 to TRBJ2-1; 8 positions match TRBD2. V lost 0 bases and J lost 0; bases outside the gene matches: 1. The V gene's germline CDR1 is LGHNA and CDR2 YNLKQL (reference sequence). The CDR3 spans 16 residues. The covered CDR3 bases are TGTGCCAGCAGCCAAGAGGGGGGGCTTAACTATGCT. It is translated as CASSQEGGLNYA. The CDR3 reads in full as CASSQEGGLNYAEQFF.

Note on this clone: All gene names here are mouse names. Sequencing ends 3 residues short of the CDR3 end; the germline J gene provides the rest. This CDR3 is also generated by other DNA sequences in the sample. The rearrangement uses TRBV19 and TRBJ1-6; 7 bases are shared with TRBD1. TRBJ1-6 is an ORF, with its function uncertain. This CDR3 has 13 residues. V lost 3 bases and J lost 7; bases outside the gene matches: 1. From germline, CDR1 is FNHDT and CDR2 SITEND (reference sequence). The CDR3 is CASSRDRNSPLYF. The part of the CDR3 DNA that was read is TGTGCCAGCAGTAGGGACAGAAATTCGCCC.

This clone occurred a few times. These gene names are mouse names. The read is 4 residues too short to cover the CDR3 end, so that end is filled in from the germline J gene. The chain uses TRBV13-2 and TRBJ1-2; 9 positions match TRBD1. The ends lost 2 bases at V and 4 bases at J; junction bases unmatched: 3. Germline V gene data show CDR1 as NNHNN and CDR2 as SYGAGS (reference sequence). The CDR3 is 14 amino acids. The DNA read from the CDR3 is TGTGCCAGCGGTGAACAGGGGGCCGCCTCC. Protein: CASGEQGAAS. The entire CDR3 reads CASGEQGAASDYTF.

This clone was observed a handful of times. Genes and germline come from the mouse. The missing CDR3 end, 4 residues past where the read stops, is filled in from the germline J gene. This chain connects TRBV14 to TRBJ2-5, with D tentatively TRBD1 (6 bases). CDR3 length: 14 residues. Germline CDR1 reads SGHDT; CDR2 reads FRDEAV. CDR3 loop: CASSFRGQKDTQYF. Incomplete CDR3 DNA: TGTGCCAGCAGTTTCCGGGGACAAAAAGAC.

This clone was seen more than once but under ten times. Gene names and germline match the mouse. The read ends 4 residues early relative to the CDR3; the germline J gene fills the gap. This chain uses TRBV17 with TRBJ2-7, with D uncertain. Germline loops: CDR1 MNHDT, CDR2 YYDKIL. The germline V and J ends were trimmed by 5 bases and 0 bases, with 5 bases remaining between them. The CDR3 covers 12 residues. The sequenced part of the CDR3 DNA is TGTGCTAGCAGTTTAAGCTCCTAT. Translated: CASSLSSY. In full, the CDR3 reads CASSLSSYEQYF.

In its sample, this clone was seen a few times. The gene names here belong to mouse. The read gets to within 4 residues of the CDR3 end, and the germline J gene fills in the rest. The same CDR3 can be traced to other DNA sequences in this sample. The gene calls are TRBV13-1 and TRBJ1-2, with 10 bases identical to TRBD1. Per the germline V gene, CDR1 is NSHNY and CDR2 is SYGAGN. Trimming removed 5 bases from V and 3 bases from J; junction bases left unmatched: 1. The CDR3 is 13 residues long. CDR3 bases read: TGTGCCAGCAGAGGACAGGGGGACTCC. Protein: CASRGQGDS. From start to end, the CDR3 is CASRGQGDSDYTF.

The sample holds a few counts of this clone. Mouse germline and gene names are used. The CDR3 extends 4 residues past the end of the read, so its final part is completed from the germline J gene. The chain has TRBV13-2 and TRBJ2-5; 10 bases map to TRBD1. V lost 0 bases, J lost 2 bases, and 6 bases stayed unmatched. CDR3 length equals 17 residues. CDR1 is NNHNN and CDR2 is SYGAGS in the germline V gene (reference sequence). Partial CDR3 DNA: TGTGCCAGCGGTGATGTTCGGGACAGGGGTTCCCAAGAC. Translating it yields CASGDVRDRGSQD. The full CDR3 protein reads CASGDVRDRGSQDTQYF.

With regard to this clone: Genes here carry mouse names. The CDR3 bases that were read are TGTGCCAGCGGTGACGACTGGGGGCCTAGTGCAGAA. Amino acid sequence: CASGDDWGPSAE. The entire CDR3 protein reads CASGDDWGPSAETLYF. This chain connects TRBV13-2 to TRBJ2-3; 9 bases map to TRBD2. With the read ending 4 residues before the CDR3 end, the germline J gene is used to fill in that end. V shed 2 bases, J shed 0 bases, and the junction held 4 bases outside the gene matches. Germline V gene sequence: CDR1 NNHNN, CDR2 SYGAGS (reference sequence). CDR3 size: 16 residues.

This clone has just a few counts. Mouse germline and gene names are used. The read terminates 4 residues ahead of where the CDR3 ends, so the germline J gene completes it. Different DNA sequences within this sample yield the same CDR3. The chain has TRBV13-2 and TRBJ2-1, with 7 bases fitting TRBD2. Germline assignment: CDR1 NNHNN and CDR2 SYGAGS (reference sequence). V dropped 2 bases and J dropped 3; count of bases not matched to a gene: 2. The CDR3 is 14 amino acids. The CDR3 is CASGEGGGYAEQFF. Incomplete CDR3 DNA: TGTGCCAGCGGTGAGGGGGGGGGCTATGCT.

To note about this clone: Germline and genes here are mouse. The sequenced fragment ends 4 residues before the CDR3 boundary, so the rest is inferred from the germline J gene. Other DNA sequences in the same sample also yield this CDR3. V gene TRBV31 combines with J gene TRBJ2-1; 9 bases are a match to TRBD1. Germline trimming cut 3 bases from V and 4 bases from J; bases unmatched to any gene: 1. The CDR3 runs to 13 residues. The germline V gene encodes CDR1 GKSSPN and CDR2 SITVG. CDR3 protein: CAWRDRGYAEQFF. The covered CDR3 bases are TGTGCCTGGAGGGACAGGGGTTATGCT.

As regards this clone: Genes and germline are mouse. From the germline J gene comes the end of the CDR3, since the read stops 4 residues before it. Other DNA sequences of this sample code for an identical CDR3. The V and J genes are TRBV1 and TRBJ2-7, with D maybe TRBD1 (6 bases). The CDR3 totals 13 residues. Germline V gene sequence: CDR1 NSQYPW, CDR2 LRSPGD (reference sequence). The DNA read from the CDR3 is TGCACCTGCAGTGCAGAGGACAGATAT. Amino acids: CTCSAEDRY. The CDR3 reads in full as CTCSAEDRYEQYF.

In its sample, this clone was seen a few times. A much larger clone lies a single base off, so this may be a read error. Mouse gene names and germline throughout. The read terminates 4 residues before the CDR3 end, so the remaining end is supplied by the germline J gene. Other DNA sequences from this sample encode an identical CDR3 as well. The V gene is TRBV13-1, the J gene TRBJ2-3; 7 bases fit TRBD1. The junction had 3 bases not matched to a gene; V was cut back by 2 bases and J by 0 bases. Germline-derived CDR1 and CDR2 are NSHNY and SYGAGN. The CDR3 loop spans 15 amino acids. The sequenced CDR3 bases are TGTGCCAGCAGTGAAGGGACAGCTAGTGCAGAA. Its protein is CASSEGTASAE. The entire CDR3 sequence reads CASSEGTASAETLYF.

Notes on this clone: Gene names are mouse gene names. The read ends 4 residues early relative to the CDR3; the germline J gene fills the gap. The chain links TRBV19 to TRBJ2-7; the D gene is possibly TRBD1 (6 bases). The CDR3 spans 13 residues. Trimming took 6 bases from V and 3 from J, leaving 13 bases between them. Per germline, CDR1 FNHDT and CDR2 SITEND (reference sequence). This CDR3 reads CASTPGQFYEQYF. Partial CDR3 DNA: TGTGCCAGCACCCCGGGACAATTCTAT.

As for this clone: Any gene name here is a mouse gene name. With the read ending 4 residues before the CDR3 end, the germline J gene is used to fill in that end. V is TRBV1 and J is TRBJ1-1, with D perhaps matching TRBD1 (5 bases). The CDR3 is 15 residues long. Trimming shortened V by 0 bases and J by 0 bases, and 8 bases separated the two germline ends. Germline values: CDR1 NSQYPW, CDR2 LRSPGD (reference sequence). The sequenced CDR3 bases are TGCACCTGCAGTGCAGAAACACAGGCAAACACA. Amino acid sequence: CTCSAETQANT. The complete CDR3 sequence is CTCSAETQANTEVFF.

Concerning this clone itself: Germline and genes here are mouse. Sequencing ends 4 residues short of the CDR3 end; the germline J gene provides the rest. The rearrangement joins TRBV13-3 to TRBJ1-1, with TRBD1 identical over 9 bases. The V gene end was trimmed by 3 bases and the J gene end by 3 bases; junction bases not matched to a gene: 3. The length of the CDR3 is 14 residues. CDR1 is NNHDY, CDR2 SYVADS, per germline. The DNA read from the CDR3 is TGTGCCAGCAGTGGCCGGGACAGGGACACA. It specifies CASSGRDRDT. The full-length CDR3 reads as CASSGRDRDTEVFF.

This clone was counted between two and nine times. The gene symbols are mouse symbols. The read finishes 4 residues shy of the CDR3 end, and the germline J gene is used to complete it. The chain carries TRBV13-2 and TRBJ2-1; 8 positions agree with TRBD2. The CDR3 has 13 amino acids. Germline CDR1 is NNHNN and CDR2 is SYGAGS (reference sequence). CDR3 in amino acids: CASGDLGGAEQFF. The part of the CDR3 DNA that was read is TGTGCCAGCGGTGATTTGGGGGGGGCT.

A remark on this clone: Here the gene names and germline are mouse. The CDR3 is cut off 4 residues early in the read; its end comes from the germline J gene. The V call is TRBV5, the J call TRBJ2-5, with 8 bases lining up with TRBD2. CDR3 size: 15 residues. CDR1 is LGHNA, CDR2 YNLKQL, per germline (reference sequence). CDR3 sequence: CASSQELGGGDTQYF. The sequenced part of the CDR3 DNA is TGTGCCAGCAGCCAAGAGCTGGGGGGCGGAGAC.

Of note for this clone: The genes and germline here are from mouse. The read halts 4 residues ahead of the CDR3 end, with the missing end drawn from the germline J gene. The chain couples TRBV13-3 to TRBJ2-1; a possible D gene is TRBD1 (7 bases). Germline CDR1 is NNHDY and CDR2 is SYVADS. There are 15 residues in the CDR3. CDR3 in amino acids: CASSDRGGAEAEQFF. The sequenced part of the CDR3 DNA is TGTGCCAGCAGTGATAGAGGGGGCGCGGAGGCT.

For this clone: Each gene name is a mouse one. Read data end 4 residues before the CDR3 end; the end is taken from the germline J gene. The chain combines TRBV19 with TRBJ2-7; tentatively, D is TRBD1 (6 bases). CDR1 is FNHDT, CDR2 SITEND, per germline (reference sequence). The CDR3 contains 11 residues. The chain's CDR3 is CASNRDHEQYF. The sequenced part of the CDR3 DNA is TGTGCCAGCAACAGGGACCAT.

Comment on this clone: Gene names refer to mouse genes. The sequence runs out 4 residues before the end of the CDR3; the remainder is reconstructed from the germline J gene. The chain employs TRBV19 and TRBJ1-1, with 9 bases lining up with TRBD1. The CDR3 spans 14 residues. J was trimmed by 3 bases and V by 6 bases; bases with no gene match: 6. The germline gives CDR1 FNHDT, CDR2 SITEND (reference sequence). The CDR3: CASISQGADTEVFF. CDR3 DNA, as far as it was read: TGTGCCAGCATCTCACAGGGGGCCGACACA.

As to this clone: The gene names given are mouse names. The observed sequence ends 4 residues before the CDR3 terminus, with the missing tail filled in from the germline J gene. The sample has other DNA sequences that encode this CDR3 too. The chain carries TRBV13-1 and TRBJ2-1; TRBD2 agrees at 9 bases. V dropped 2 bases and J dropped 0; count of bases not matched to a gene: 0. The CDR3 length is 15 residues. Germline CDR1 reads NSHNY; CDR2 reads SYGAGN. The sequenced part of the CDR3 DNA is TGTGCCAGCAGTGAGGACTGGGGTAACTATGCT. Protein: CASSEDWGNYA. The full CDR3 reads CASSEDWGNYAEQFF.

Points on this clone: These gene names are mouse names. The read stops 4 residues short of the end of the CDR3; the missing end is completed from the germline J gene. This CDR3 is also generated by other DNA sequences in the sample. V and J are TRBV1 and TRBJ2-2; 9 positions match TRBD2. The germline V gene encodes CDR1 NSQYPW and CDR2 LRSPGD (reference sequence). V was clipped by 0 bases and J by 0 bases; unmatched bases: 2. This CDR3 is 17 amino acids long. CDR3 in amino acids: CTCSADWGGANTGQLYF. The DNA read from the CDR3 is TGCACCTGCAGTGCAGACTGGGGGGGTGCAAACACCGGG.